In its sample, the clone carrying this T cell receptor beta chain was seen a few times. Original data processing: Using reference gene primer amplification, nucleated cell counts were estimated. The assay was immunoSEQ multiplex PCR, and TCRdb's table has in-frame clones only and misses some. D and trimming come from the DNA, and the V and J calls and clone size come from that table. The sample holds 150,000 or so clones; 75% to 80% are singletons and the top ten take 2.5% to 3%. The entry originates in a study of blood T cell repertoires in COVID-19. CDR3 size: 16 residues. The germline CDR1 and CDR2 sequences are SEHNR and FQNEAQ (reference sequence). Trimming took 0 bases from V and 6 from J; bases not matched to a gene: 6.

V and J are TRBV7-9 and TRBJ2-2; 8 bases match TRBD1. Sequenced: PBMCs or T cells enriched from blood (not recorded which). The receptor was derived from a woman between 50 and 59 years old who had recovered from COVID-19. This CDR3 reads CASSLAWTGPPGELFF. The CDR3 DNA is TGTGCCAGCAGCTTAGCGTGGACAGGGCCGCCCGGGGAGCTGTTTTTT.